Listed below are T cell receptor beta chains from one sample, sequenced in a study of T cell responses to AZD1222 COVID-19 vaccine. The assay was immunoSEQ multiplex PCR, and TCRdb's table has in-frame clones only and misses some. The sample yields roughly 200,000 clones, approximately 92% seen once. The source material was peripheral blood, sampled 28 days after the second dose of the MenACWY control vaccine. These receptors all come from an adult who received the MenACWY meningococcal vaccine as a control. Both conserved end residues are part of each CDR3. D genes are given only for firm matches. A row's size may be missing; if present it is once, few, many or a size class.

TRBJ1-1	.	TRBV7-2	.	TGTGCCAGCAGCTTAGCTGGGAACACTGAAGCTTTCTTT	CASSLAGNTEAFF
TRBJ1-5	once	TRBV7-9	.	TGTGCCAGCAGCTCAACCCGCAGGGGTCAAAGCAATCAGCCCCAGCATTTT	CASSSTRRGQSNQPQHF
TRBJ1-1	.	TRBV6-5	.	TGTGCCAGCAGTTACGTAGACCAGGGTCTGAACACTGAAGCTTTCTTT	CASSYVDQGLNTEAFF
TRBJ2-2	.	TRBV15	.	TGTGCCACCAGCAGGGTCCCGTCAGGGGAGCTGTTTTTT	CATSRVPSGELFF
TRBJ1-1	.	TRBV19	.	TGTGCCAGTAGTATCGACTGGAACACTGAAGCTTTCTTT	CASSIDWNTEAFF
TRBJ2-2	.	TRBV2	.	TGTGCCAGCAGTGAACCTATCGGCGGGGAGCTGTTTTTT	CASSEPIGGELFF
TRBJ2-1	.	TRBV3-1/TRBV3-2	TRBD2	TGTGCCAGCAGCCAAAATAGCGGGGGTGCTGAGCAGTTCTTC	CASSQNSGGAEQFF
TRBJ1-3	.	TRBV5-4	TRBD1	TGTGCCACCTTCACTCGGGACAGGGGCTCTGGAAACACCATATATTTT	CATFTRDRGSGNTIYF
TRBJ2-7	.	TRBV4-2	TRBD1	TGTGCCAGCAGCCAGGGACAGGGTTTCTCCTACGAGCAGTACTTC	CASSQGQGFSYEQYF
TRBJ1-5	.	TRBV30	.	TGTGCCTGGAGTGTCCAGGGGAATCAGCCCCAGCATTTT	CAWSVQGNQPQHF
TRBJ1-4	.	TRBV2	.	TGTGCCAGCAGGCCACAGCATGAAAAACTGTTTTTT	CASRPQHEKLFF
TRBJ1-2	.	TRBV13	.	TGTGCCAGCAGTTGGGCACAGGAGACTAACTATGGCTACACCTTC	CASSWAQETNYGYTF
TRBJ1-1	.	TRBV6-6	.	TGTGCCAGCAGTTCGAGGACAGCCACCAATTTTGAAGCTTTCTTT	CASSSRTATNFEAFF
TRBJ1-2	.	TRBV30	.	TGTGCCTGGACAGCTAACTATGGCTACACCTTC	CAWTANYGYTF
TRBJ1-5	.	TRBV2	.	TGTGCCAGCAGTCATACAACAGGGAATCAGCCCCAGCATTTT	CASSHTTGNQPQHF
TRBJ2-3	once	TRBV25-1	.	TGTGCCAGCAGTGACCTAGGGGTATCGGATACGCAGTATTTT	CASSDLGVSDTQYF